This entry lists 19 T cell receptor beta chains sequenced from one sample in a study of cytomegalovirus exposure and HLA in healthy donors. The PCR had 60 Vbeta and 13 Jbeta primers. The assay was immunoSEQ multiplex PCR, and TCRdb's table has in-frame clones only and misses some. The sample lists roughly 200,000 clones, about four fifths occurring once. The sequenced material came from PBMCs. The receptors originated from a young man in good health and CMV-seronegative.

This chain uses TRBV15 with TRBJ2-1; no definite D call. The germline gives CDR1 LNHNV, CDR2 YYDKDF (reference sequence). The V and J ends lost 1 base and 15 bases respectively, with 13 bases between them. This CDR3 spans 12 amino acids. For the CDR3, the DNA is TGTGCCACCAGCAGAGGTTACTCAATGCGGTTCTTC. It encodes CATSRGYSMRFF.

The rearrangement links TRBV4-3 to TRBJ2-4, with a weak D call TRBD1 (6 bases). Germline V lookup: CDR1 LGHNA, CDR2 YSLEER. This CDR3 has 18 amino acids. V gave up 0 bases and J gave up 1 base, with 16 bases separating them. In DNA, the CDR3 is TGCGCCAGCAGCCAAGATCCGTTTGATACAGGGGCCAAAAACATTCAGTACTTC. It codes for CASSQDPFDTGAKNIQYF.

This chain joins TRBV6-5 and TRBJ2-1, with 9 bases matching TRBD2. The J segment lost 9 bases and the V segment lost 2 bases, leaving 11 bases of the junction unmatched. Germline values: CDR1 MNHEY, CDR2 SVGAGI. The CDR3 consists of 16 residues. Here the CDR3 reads CASSYRGTSSVREQFF. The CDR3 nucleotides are TGTGCCAGCAGTTACCGCGGGACTAGCAGTGTCCGTGAGCAGTTCTTC.

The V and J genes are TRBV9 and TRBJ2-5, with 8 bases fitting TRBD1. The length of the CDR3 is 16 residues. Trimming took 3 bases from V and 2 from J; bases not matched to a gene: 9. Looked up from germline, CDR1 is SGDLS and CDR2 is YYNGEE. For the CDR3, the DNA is TGTGCCAGCAGCGGGGGCCGGGACAGGAGGCAAGAGACCCAGTACTTC. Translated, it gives CASSGGRDRRQETQYF.

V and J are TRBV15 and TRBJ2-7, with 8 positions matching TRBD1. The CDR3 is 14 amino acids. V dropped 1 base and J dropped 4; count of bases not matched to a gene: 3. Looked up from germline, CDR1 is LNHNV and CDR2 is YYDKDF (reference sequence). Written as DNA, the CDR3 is TGTGCCACCAGCAGAGGCGACAGGGGTTACGAGCAGTACTTC. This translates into CATSRGDRGYEQYF.

CDR3 residues: CASSLGGAQETQYF. Here the CDR3 DNA reads TGTGCCAGCAGCTTAGGCGGGGCCCAAGAGACCCAGTACTTC. This chain links TRBV7-9 with TRBJ2-5; a possible D gene is TRBD2 (6 bases). There are 14 residues in the CDR3. Germline CDR1 SEHNR, CDR2 FQNEAQ (reference sequence). The V and J ends lost 1 base and 1 base respectively, with 7 bases between them. Full variable domain (remainder filled in from reference TRBV7-9 and TRBJ2-5): DTGVSQNPRHKITKRGQNVTFRCDPISEHNRLYWYRQTLGQGPEFLTYFQNEAQLEKSRLLSDRFSAERPKGSFSTLEIQRTEQGDSAMYLCASSLGGAQETQYFGPGTRLLVL.

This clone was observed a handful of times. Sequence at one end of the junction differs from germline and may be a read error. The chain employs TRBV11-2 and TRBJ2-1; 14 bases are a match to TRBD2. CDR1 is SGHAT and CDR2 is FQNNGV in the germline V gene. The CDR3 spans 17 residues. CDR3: CASSLDLTSGGALSALF. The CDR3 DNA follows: TGTGCCAGCAGCTTAGATCTGACTAGCGGGGGGGCTTTGAGTGCGCTCTTC.

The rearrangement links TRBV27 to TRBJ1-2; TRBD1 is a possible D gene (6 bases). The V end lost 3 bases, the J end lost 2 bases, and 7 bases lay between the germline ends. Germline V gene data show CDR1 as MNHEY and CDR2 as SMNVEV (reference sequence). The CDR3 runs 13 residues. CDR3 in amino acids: CASSFTGNYGYTF. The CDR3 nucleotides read TGTGCCAGCAGTTTTACAGGGAACTATGGCTACACCTTC.

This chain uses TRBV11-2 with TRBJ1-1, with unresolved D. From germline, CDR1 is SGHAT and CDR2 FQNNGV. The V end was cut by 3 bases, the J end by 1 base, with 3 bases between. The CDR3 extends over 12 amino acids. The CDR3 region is CASSFGNTEAFF. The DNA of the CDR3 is TGTGCCAGCAGCTTCGGGAACACTGAAGCTTTCTTT.

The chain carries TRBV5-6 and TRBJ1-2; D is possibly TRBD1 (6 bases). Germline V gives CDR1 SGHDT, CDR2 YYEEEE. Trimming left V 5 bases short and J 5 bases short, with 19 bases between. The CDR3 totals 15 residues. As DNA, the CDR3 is TGTGCCAGCAGTCGCGGACCGGGGGGCCCTTATGGCTACACCTTC. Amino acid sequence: CASSRGPGGPYGYTF.

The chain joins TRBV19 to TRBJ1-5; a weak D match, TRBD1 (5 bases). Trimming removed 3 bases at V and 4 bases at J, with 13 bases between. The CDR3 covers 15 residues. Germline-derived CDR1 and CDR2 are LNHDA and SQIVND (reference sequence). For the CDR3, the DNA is TGTGCCAGTAGTATGGGACTGCAGAATAATCAGCCCCAGCATTTT. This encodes CASSMGLQNNQPQHF.

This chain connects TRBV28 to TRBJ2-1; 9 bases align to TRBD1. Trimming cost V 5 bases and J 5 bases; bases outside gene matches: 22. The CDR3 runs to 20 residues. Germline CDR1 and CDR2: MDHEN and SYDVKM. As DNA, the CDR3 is TGTGCCAGCAGTGCCGACCCGGGACAGGGTTCGGCCGTGGGGAACAATGAGCAGTTCTTC. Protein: CASSADPGQGSAVGNNEQFF.

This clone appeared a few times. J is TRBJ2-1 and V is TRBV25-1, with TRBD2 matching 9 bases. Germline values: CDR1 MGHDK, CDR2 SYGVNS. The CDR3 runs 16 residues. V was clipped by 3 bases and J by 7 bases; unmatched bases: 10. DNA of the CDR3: TGTGCCAGCAGTGACCTATTTAGCGGGGGAGATAATGAGCAGTTCTTC. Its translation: CASSDLFSGGDNEQFF.

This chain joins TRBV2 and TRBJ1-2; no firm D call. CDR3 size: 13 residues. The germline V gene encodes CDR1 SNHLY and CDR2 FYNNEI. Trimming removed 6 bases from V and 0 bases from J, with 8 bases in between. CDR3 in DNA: TGTGCCAGCAGCTTCGTTTCTAACTATGGCTACACCTTC. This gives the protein CASSFVSNYGYTF.

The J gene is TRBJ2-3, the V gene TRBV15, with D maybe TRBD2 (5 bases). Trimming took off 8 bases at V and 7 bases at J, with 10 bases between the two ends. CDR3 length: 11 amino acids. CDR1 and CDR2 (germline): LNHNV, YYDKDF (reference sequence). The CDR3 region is CATRDYHTQYF. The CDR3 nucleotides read TGTGCCACCCGAGACTACCATACGCAGTATTTT.

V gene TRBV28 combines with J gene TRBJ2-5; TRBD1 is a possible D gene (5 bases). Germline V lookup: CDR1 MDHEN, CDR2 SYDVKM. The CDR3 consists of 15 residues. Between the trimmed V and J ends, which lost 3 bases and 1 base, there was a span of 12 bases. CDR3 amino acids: CASSFREDFQETQYF. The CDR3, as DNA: TGTGCCAGCAGTTTCAGGGAAGACTTCCAAGAGACCCAGTACTTC.

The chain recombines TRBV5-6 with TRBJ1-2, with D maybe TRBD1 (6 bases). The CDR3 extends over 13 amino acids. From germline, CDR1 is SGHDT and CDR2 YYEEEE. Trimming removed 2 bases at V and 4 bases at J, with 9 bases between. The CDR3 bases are TGTGCCAGCAGCTTCGGACAGCCCTATGGCTACACCTTC. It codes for CASSFGQPYGYTF. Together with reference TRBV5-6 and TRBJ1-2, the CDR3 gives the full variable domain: DAGVTQSPTHLIKTRGQQVTLRCSPKSGHDTVSWYQQALGQGPQFIFQYYEEEERQRGNFPDRFSGHQFPNYSSELNVNALLLGDSALYLCASSFGQPYGYTFGSGTRLTVV.

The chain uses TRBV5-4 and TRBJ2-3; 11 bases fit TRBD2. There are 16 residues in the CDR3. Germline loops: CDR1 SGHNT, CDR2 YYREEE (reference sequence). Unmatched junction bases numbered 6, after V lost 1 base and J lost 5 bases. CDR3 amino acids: CASSLSSGGAGDTQYF. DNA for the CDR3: TGTGCCAGCAGCTTGAGTAGCGGGGGGGCGGGAGATACGCAGTATTTT.

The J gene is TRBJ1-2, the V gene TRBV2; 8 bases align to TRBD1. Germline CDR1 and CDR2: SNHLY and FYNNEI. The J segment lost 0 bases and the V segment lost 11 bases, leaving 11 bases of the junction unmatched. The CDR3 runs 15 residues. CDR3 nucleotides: TGTGCCGGACAGGGTTCGGGGCCCGCTAACTATGGCTACACCTTC. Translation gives CAGQGSGPANYGYTF.